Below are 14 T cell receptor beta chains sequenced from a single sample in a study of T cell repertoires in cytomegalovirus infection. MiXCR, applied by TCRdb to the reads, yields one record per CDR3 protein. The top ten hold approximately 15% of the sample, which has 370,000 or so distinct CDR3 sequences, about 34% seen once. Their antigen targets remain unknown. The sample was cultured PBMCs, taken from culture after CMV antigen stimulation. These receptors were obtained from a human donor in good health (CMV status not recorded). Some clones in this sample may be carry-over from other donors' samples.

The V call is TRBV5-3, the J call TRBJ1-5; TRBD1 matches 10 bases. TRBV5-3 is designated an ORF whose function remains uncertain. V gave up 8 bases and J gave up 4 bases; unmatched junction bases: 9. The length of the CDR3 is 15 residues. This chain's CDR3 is CASSLGQGWNQPQHF. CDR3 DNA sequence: TGTGCCAGCAGCCTGGGACAGGGGTGGAATCAGCCCCAGCATTTT.

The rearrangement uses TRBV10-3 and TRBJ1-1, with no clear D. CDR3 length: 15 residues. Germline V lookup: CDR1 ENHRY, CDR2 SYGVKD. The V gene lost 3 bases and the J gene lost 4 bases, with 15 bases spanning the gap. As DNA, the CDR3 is TGTGCCATCAGTGACCCAGGCACCTACACCACTGAAGCTTTCTTT. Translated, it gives CAISDPGTYTTEAFF.

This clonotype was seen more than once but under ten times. The CDR3 region has the DNA TGTGCCAGCAGACGGACTCAGAACACCGGGGAGCTGTTTTTT. This codes for CASRRTQNTGELFF. This rearrangement joins TRBV6-2 or TRBV6-3 to TRBJ2-2, with D possibly matching TRBD2 (5 bases). Germline CDR1 and CDR2: MNHEY and SVGEGT. The V gene lost 6 bases and the J gene lost 1 base, with 9 bases spanning the gap. There are 14 residues in the CDR3.

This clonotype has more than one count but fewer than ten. DNA of the CDR3: TGTGCCAGCAGCTTAGTTGGCGCAGGATTCGCCCCCTACGAGCAGTACTTC. As protein: CASSLVGAGFAPYEQYF. The chain is built from TRBV7-2 and TRBJ2-7; D uncertain. CDR3 size: 17 residues. V gave up 1 base and J gave up 2 bases, with 18 bases separating them. Germline V lookup: CDR1 SGHTA, CDR2 FQGNSA.

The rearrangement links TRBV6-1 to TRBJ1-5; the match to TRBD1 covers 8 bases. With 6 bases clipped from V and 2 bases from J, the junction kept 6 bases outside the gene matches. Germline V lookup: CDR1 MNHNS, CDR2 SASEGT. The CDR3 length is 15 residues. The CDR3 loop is CASRTGQVGNQPQHF. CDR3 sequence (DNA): TGTGCCAGCAGAACGGGACAGGTTGGCAATCAGCCCCAGCATTTT.

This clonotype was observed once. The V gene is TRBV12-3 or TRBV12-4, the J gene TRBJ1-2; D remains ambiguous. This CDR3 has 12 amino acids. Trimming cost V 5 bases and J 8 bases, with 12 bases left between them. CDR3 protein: CASSTRNKGYTF. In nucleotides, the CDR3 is TGTGCCAGCAGTACCCGAAATAAGGGCTACACCTTC.

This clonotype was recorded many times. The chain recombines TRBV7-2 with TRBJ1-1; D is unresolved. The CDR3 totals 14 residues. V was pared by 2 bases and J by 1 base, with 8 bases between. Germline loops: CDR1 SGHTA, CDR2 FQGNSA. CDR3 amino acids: CASSLRTTNTEAFF. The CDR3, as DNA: TGTGCCAGCAGCTTAAGAACTACGAACACTGAAGCTTTCTTT.

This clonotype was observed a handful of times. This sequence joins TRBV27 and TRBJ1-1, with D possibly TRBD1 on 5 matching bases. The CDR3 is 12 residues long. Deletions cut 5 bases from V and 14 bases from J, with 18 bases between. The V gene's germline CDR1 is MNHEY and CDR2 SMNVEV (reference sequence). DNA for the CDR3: TGTGCCAGCAGTCCCTTAGGAAGGGGACCCTTCTTT. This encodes CASSPLGRGPFF.

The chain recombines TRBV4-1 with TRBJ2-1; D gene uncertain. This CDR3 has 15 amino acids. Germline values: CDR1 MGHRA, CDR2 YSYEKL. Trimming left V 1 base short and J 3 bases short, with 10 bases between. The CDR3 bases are TGCGCCAGCAGCCAAGTTTCCACCAACTACAATGAGCAGTTCTTC. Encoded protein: CASSQVSTNYNEQFF.

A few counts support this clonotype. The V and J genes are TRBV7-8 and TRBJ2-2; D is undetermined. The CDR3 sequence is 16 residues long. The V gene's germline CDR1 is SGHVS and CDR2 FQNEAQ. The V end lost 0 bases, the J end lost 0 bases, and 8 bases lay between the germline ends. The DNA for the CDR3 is TGTGCCAGCAGCTTAGCGGCACCCGCGAACACCGGGGAGCTGTTTTTT. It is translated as CASSLAAPANTGELFF.

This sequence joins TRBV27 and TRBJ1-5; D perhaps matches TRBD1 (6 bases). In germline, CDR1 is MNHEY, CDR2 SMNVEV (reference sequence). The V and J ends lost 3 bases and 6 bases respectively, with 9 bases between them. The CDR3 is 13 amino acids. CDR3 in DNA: TGTGCCAGCAGTTTCAGGGGTACTCAGCCCCAGCATTTT. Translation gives CASSFRGTQPQHF.

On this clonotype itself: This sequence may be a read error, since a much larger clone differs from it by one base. The CDR3 nucleotides are TGTGCCAGCAGTCCGGACGGAAATCAGCCCCAGCATTTT. Encoded protein: CASSPDGNQPQHF. The genes are TRBV7-2 and TRBJ1-5; D unclear. Germline CDR1 reads SGHTA; CDR2 reads FQGNSA. Trimming stripped 6 bases from V and 4 bases from J, with 10 bases between. The CDR3 is made up of 13 amino acids.

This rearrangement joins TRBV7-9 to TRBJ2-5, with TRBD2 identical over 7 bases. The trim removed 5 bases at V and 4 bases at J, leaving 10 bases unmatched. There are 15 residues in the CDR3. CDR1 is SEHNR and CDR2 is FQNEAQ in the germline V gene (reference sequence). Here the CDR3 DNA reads TGTGCCAGCAGCCCAGAAATTGGCGGGAGAGAGACCCAGTACTTC. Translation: CASSPEIGGRETQYF. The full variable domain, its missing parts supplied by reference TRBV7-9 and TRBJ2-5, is DTGVSQNPRHKITKRGQNVTFRCDPISEHNRLYWYRQTLGQGPEFLTYFQNEAQLEKSRLLSDRFSAERPKGSFSTLEIQRTEQGDSAMYLCASSPEIGGRETQYFGPGTRLLVL.

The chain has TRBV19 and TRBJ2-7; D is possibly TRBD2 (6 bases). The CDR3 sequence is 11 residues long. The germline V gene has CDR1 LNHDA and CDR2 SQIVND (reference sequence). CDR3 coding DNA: TGTCATGGAGGGGATCCCCACGAGCAGTACTTC. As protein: CHGGDPHEQYF. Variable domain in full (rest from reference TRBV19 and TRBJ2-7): DGGITQSPKYLFRKEGQNVTLSCEQNLNHDAMYWYRQDPGQGLRLIYYSQIVNDFQKGDIAEGYSVSREKKESFPLTVTSAQKNPTAFYLCHGGDPHEQYFGPGTRLTVT.